This T cell receptor (beta chain) was obtained from a study of blood T cell repertoires in COVID-19 (dated by TCRdb to about 2020). Context from the whole study: The collaborator samples originated in the United States, Italy and Spain and spanned the acute and convalescent phases of COVID-19. Sample metadata almost always included a de-identified subject ID, COVID-19 status, age in years and sex. The prospective study material was composed of cDNA or gDNA derived from T cells, B-cell-depleted T cells, or PBMCs. A freely available public database, intended as a resource for researchers studying the immune response to SARS-CoV-2, is where the repertoires were released. The samples were drawn from two sources: the first 160 participants of the ongoing ImmuneRACE study, and 1,200 or so subjects contributed by 6 global collaborators. Subjects who had been exposed to COVID-19, were actively infected with it, or had recovered from it provided the deeply sampled blood TCRbeta repertoires that made up the dataset. Where available, HLA class I and class II types were obtained from metadata supplied by the sample provider rather than from assay-based typing.

With respect to this clone: The antigen it recognizes is unknown. No qualities accompany the bases; no much larger clone lies one base away.

TCRbeta CDR3 regions were amplified from genomic DNA using the immunoSEQ Assay, a bias-controlled multiplex PCR. In the paper's pipeline: The number of nucleated cells in each sample was estimated by amplification of reference gene primers within the assay. To quantify the absolute abundance of each unique TCRbeta CDR3 rearrangement, sequence reads were collapsed and filtered. For each sample, productive Simpson clonality was calculated as the square root of Simpson's diversity index across productive rearrangements. TCRdb provides this immuneACCESS table in a form limited to in-frame rearrangements. Some clones are lacking; in checked studies, under half of them reflect an unresolved V gene, and why the rest are absent is not known. V, J and clone size derive from that table, while D and trimming were established from the DNA sequence. This sample lists under 300,000 clones; less than 85% were detected once. The leading ten clones occupy 4.9% of the sample.

Collaborating institutions collected whole blood in K2EDTA tubes following their own protocols. Collaborator samples were shipped for TCRbeta analysis as frozen whole blood, isolated PBMCs, or DNA extracted from either sample type. Between the V and J ends, shortened by 2 bases and 0 bases respectively, the junction contains 5 bases. Its CDR3 holds 14 amino acids, cysteine through phenylalanine. Just the 42-base CDR3 DNA is kept, in frame starting at base 1. Reading the germline V gene gives CDR1 SNHLY and CDR2 FYNNEI. The paper as a whole reports these results and caveats: The quantity of clinical and demographic metadata differed by source and by participant and was supplied without curation.

The specimen sequenced was peripheral blood. This TCR was sampled from a woman of 80 years or more with active or convalescent COVID-19. The chain joins TRBV2 to TRBJ1-3; the D gene lacks a confident call. The DNA sequence is TGTGCCAGCAGTGAACTAGCCTCTGGAAACACCATATATTTT. Its protein reads: CASSELASGNTIYF.